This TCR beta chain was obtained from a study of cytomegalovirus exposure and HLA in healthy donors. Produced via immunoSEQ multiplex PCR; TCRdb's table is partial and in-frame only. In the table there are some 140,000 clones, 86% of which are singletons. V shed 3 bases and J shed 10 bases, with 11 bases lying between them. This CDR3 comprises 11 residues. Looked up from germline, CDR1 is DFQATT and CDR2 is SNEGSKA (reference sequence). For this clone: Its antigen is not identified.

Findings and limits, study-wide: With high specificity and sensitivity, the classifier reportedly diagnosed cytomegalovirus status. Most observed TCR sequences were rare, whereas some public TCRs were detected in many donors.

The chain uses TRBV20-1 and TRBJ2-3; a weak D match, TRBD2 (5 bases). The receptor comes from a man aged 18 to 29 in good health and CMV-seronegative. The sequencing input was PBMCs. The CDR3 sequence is CSASSPEAQYF. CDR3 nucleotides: TGCAGTGCTAGCTCGCCGGAGGCGCAGTATTTT.